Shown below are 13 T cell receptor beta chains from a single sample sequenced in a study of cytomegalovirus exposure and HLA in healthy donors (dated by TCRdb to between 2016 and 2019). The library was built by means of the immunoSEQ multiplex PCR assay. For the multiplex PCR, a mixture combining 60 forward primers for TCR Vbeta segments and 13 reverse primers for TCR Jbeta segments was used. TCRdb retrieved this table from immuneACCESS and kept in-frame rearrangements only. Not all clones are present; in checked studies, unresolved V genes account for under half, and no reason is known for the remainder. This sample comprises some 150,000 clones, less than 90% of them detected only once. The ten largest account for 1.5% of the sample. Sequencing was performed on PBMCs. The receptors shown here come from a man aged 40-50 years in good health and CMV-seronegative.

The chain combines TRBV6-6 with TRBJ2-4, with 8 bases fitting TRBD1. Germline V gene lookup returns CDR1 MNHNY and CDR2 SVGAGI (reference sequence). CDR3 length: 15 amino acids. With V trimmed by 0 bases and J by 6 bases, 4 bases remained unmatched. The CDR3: CASSYSFGQGNIQYF. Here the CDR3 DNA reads TGTGCCAGCAGTTACTCGTTCGGACAGGGAAACATTCAGTACTTC.

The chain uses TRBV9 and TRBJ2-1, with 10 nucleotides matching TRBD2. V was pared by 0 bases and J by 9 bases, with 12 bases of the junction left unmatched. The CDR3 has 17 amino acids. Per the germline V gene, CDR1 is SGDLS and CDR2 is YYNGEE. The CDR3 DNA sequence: TGTGCCAGCAGCGTAGCACCAAGCGGGGGGGCCGTCGGTGAGCAGTTCTTC. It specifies CASSVAPSGGAVGEQFF.

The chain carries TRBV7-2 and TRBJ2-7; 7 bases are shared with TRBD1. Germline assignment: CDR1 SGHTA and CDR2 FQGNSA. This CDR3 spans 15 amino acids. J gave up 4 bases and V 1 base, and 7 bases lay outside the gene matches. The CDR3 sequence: CASSLGEGAQYEQYF. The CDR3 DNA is TGTGCCAGCAGCTTAGGTGAGGGGGCCCAATACGAGCAGTACTTC.

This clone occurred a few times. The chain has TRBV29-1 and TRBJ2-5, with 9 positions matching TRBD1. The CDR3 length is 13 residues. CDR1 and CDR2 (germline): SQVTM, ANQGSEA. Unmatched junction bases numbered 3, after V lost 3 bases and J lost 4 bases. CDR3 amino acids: CSVEGQGGETQYF. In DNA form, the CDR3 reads TGCAGCGTTGAGGGACAGGGCGGAGAGACCCAGTACTTC. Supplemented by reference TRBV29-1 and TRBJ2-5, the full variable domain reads SAVISQKPSRDICQRGTSLTIQCQVDSQVTMMFWYRQQPGQSLTLIATANQGSEATYESGFVIDKFPISRPNLTFSTLTVSNMSPEDSSIYLCSVEGQGGETQYFGPGTRLLVL.

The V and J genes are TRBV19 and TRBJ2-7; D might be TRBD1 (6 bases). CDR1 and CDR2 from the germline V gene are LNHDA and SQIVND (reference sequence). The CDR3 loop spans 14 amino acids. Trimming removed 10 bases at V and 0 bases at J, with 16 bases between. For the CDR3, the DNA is TGTGCCACTGGGGAGACAGGAAGCTCCTACGAGCAGTACTTC. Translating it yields CATGETGSSYEQYF.

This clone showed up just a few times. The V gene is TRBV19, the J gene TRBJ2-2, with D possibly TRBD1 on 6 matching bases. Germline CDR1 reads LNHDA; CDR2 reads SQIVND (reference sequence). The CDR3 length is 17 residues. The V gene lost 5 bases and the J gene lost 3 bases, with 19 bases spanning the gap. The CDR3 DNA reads TGTGCCAGTAGTCCCAGACAGGTCTCCCCCTACACCGGGGAGCTGTTTTTT. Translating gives CASSPRQVSPYTGELFF.

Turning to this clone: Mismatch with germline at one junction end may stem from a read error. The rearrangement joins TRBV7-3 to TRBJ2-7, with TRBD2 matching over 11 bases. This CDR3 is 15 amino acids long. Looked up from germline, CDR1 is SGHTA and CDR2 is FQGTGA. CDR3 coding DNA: TGTGCCAGCAGCCTAACTAGCGGGAGTCTCCACGAGCAGTACTTC. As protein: CASSLTSGSLHEQYF.

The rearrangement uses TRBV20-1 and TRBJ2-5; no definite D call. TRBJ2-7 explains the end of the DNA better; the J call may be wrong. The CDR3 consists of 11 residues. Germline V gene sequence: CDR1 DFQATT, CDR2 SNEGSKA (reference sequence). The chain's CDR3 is CSARVQIEQYF. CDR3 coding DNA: TGCAGTGCTAGAGTTCAAATCGAGCAGTACTTC.

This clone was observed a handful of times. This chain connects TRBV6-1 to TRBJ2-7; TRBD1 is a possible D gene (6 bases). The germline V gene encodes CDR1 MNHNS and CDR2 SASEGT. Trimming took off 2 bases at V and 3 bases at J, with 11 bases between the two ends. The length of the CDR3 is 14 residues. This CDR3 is CASSEWRQVYEQYF. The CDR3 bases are TGTGCCAGCAGTGAATGGCGACAGGTCTACGAGCAGTACTTC.

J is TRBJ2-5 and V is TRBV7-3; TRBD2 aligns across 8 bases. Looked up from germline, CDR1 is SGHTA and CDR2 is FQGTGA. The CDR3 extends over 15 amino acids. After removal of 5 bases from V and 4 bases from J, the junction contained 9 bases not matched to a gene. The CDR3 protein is CASSDSGVGGETQYF. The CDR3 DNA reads TGTGCCAGCAGCGATAGCGGGGTGGGAGGAGAGACCCAGTACTTC.

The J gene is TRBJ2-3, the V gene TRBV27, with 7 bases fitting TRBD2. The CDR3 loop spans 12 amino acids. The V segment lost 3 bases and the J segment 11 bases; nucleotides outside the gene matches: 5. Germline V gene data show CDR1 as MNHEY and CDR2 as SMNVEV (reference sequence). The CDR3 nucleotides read TGTGCCAGCAGTTTCGCCGGGACTATGCAGTATTTT. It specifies CASSFAGTMQYF.

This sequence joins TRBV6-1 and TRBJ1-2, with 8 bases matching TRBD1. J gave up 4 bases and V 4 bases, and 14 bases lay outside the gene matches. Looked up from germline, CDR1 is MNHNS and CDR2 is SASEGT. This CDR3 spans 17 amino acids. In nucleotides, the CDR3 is TGTGCCAGCAGTGGACTCGAGACAGGGGTGGGCCTCTATGGCTACACCTTC. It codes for CASSGLETGVGLYGYTF.

The CDR3 sequence: CASSELADNEQFF. Here the CDR3 DNA reads TGTGCCAGCAGTGAACTAGCGGACAATGAGCAGTTCTTC. The chain is built from TRBV6-1 and TRBJ2-1; 7 positions match TRBD2. J was trimmed by 5 bases and V by 2 bases; bases with no gene match: 0. The CDR3 is made up of 13 amino acids. Germline V lookup: CDR1 MNHNS, CDR2 SASEGT.